One sample yielded the 10 T cell receptor beta chains listed below, sequenced in a study of blood T cell repertoires in COVID-19. The data were produced by immunoSEQ multiplex PCR, yet TCRdb's version contains in-frame clones alone and is incomplete. The table shows approximately 300,000 clones, with roughly nine tenths occurring only once. The sample was peripheral blood. The source of these receptors is a young man who had recovered from COVID-19.

The V gene is TRBV19, the J gene TRBJ1-2, with D unclear. Germline CDR1 LNHDA, CDR2 SQIVND (reference sequence). CDR3 length: 13 amino acids. V lost 8 bases and J 1 base, leaving 11 bases between the germline ends. CDR3 loop: CASSQALNYGYTF. The CDR3 DNA reads as TGTGCCAGTTCCCAGGCCCTTAACTATGGCTACACCTTC.

This chain joins TRBV6-5 and TRBJ2-7, with D unclear. CDR3 size: 13 residues. Germline CDR1 and CDR2: MNHEY and SVGAGI. V was shortened by 1 base and J by 5 bases, with 9 bases between the two germline ends. The CDR3 DNA is TGTGCCAGCAGTTACTACAGAACCGACGAGCAGTACTTC. Residues: CASSYYRTDEQYF.

The chain combines TRBV10-2 with TRBJ2-7, with TRBD2 matching over 9 bases. Per germline, CDR1 WSHSY and CDR2 SAAADI. The V segment lost 2 bases and the J segment 5 bases; nucleotides outside the gene matches: 7. The CDR3 loop spans 15 amino acids. This CDR3 is CASSEHPGLAHEQYF. For the CDR3, the DNA is TGCGCCAGCAGTGAGCACCCGGGACTAGCTCACGAGCAGTACTTC.

The chain recombines TRBV5-1 with TRBJ1-2, with 7 positions matching TRBD1. V gave up 6 bases and J gave up 6 bases; unmatched junction bases: 8. CDR1 is SGHRS, CDR2 YFSETQ, per germline. The CDR3 is 13 residues long. CDR3 coding DNA: TGCGCCAGCAACCCGACAGGGTTAAATGGCTACACCTTC. Its protein is CASNPTGLNGYTF.

The V call is TRBV24-1, the J call TRBJ2-3; TRBD2 agrees at 8 bases. Trimming took 4 bases from V and 1 from J; bases not matched to a gene: 0. The germline V gene encodes CDR1 KGHDR and CDR2 SFDVKD. The CDR3 covers 14 residues. CDR3 sequence (DNA): TGTGCCACCAGTGAGCGGGGGGGCACAGATACGCAGTATTTT. Translation gives CATSERGGTDTQYF.

In this sample, this clone turned up a few times. The chain combines TRBV5-4 with TRBJ1-2, with 8 positions matching TRBD1. The V gene end was trimmed by 6 bases and the J gene end by 4 bases; junction bases not matched to a gene: 5. From germline, CDR1 is SGHNT and CDR2 YYREEE (reference sequence). CDR3 length: 13 amino acids. This chain's CDR3 is CASTPTGGYGYTF. The CDR3 bases are TGTGCCAGCACCCCAACAGGGGGCTATGGCTACACCTTC.

The genes are TRBV18 and TRBJ2-3; perhaps TRBD1 as D (6 bases). This CDR3 comprises 14 residues. The V end was cut by 3 bases, the J end by 4 bases, with 11 bases between. Germline V gene data show CDR1 as KGHSH and CDR2 as LQKENI. This chain's CDR3 is CASSPYQGPDTQYF. In DNA form, the CDR3 reads TGTGCCAGCTCACCTTATCAGGGGCCAGATACGCAGTATTTT.

The V call is TRBV19, the J call TRBJ2-7; D is undetermined. V was shortened by 5 bases and J by 6 bases, with 8 bases between the two germline ends. Looked up from germline, CDR1 is LNHDA and CDR2 is SQIVND (reference sequence). The length of the CDR3 is 11 residues. The CDR3 nucleotides are TGTGCCAGTAGTGACTTATTCGAGCAGTACTTC. This encodes CASSDLFEQYF.

The rearrangement uses TRBV12-3 or TRBV12-4 and TRBJ2-3; TRBD2 might be the D (5 bases). V shed 11 bases and J shed 6 bases, with 9 bases lying between them. The CDR3 contains 10 residues. The CDR3 sequence is CAGRRDTQYF. CDR3 sequence (DNA): TGTGCCGGACGGAGGGATACGCAGTATTTT.

V is TRBV5-1 and J is TRBJ2-5; D gene ambiguous. The CDR3 runs 13 residues. Germline lookup yields CDR1 SGHRS and CDR2 YFSETQ. With 0 bases removed from V and 5 bases from J, the gap between germline ends came to 8 bases. CDR3 residues: CASSLDPRETQYF. CDR3 DNA: TGCGCCAGCAGCTTGGATCCGCGGGAGACCCAGTACTTC.